The 27 T cell receptor beta chains given below trace back to one sample, sequenced in a study of OX40 agonist ivuxolimab in advanced cancers. The repertoire was sequenced with immunoSEQ multiplex PCR; TCRdb's copy has only in-frame clones and lacks some. In the table there are tens of thousands of clones, 70% to 90% of which are singletons. The source material was CD4+ or CD8+ T cells sorted from blood, sampled in a trial of the OX40 agonist ivuxolimab. These receptors were collected from an adult with an advanced solid tumor such as melanoma, head and neck, liver or kidney cancer.

The chain recombines TRBV9 with TRBJ1-1, with D perhaps matching TRBD1 (5 bases). The CDR3 loop spans 15 amino acids. Germline assignment: CDR1 SGDLS and CDR2 YYNGEE. The germline V and J ends were trimmed by 1 base and 5 bases, with 15 bases remaining between them. The CDR3 DNA reads TGTGCCAGCAGCGTATCCGGGACGTTTGGGACTGAAGCTTTCTTT. It encodes CASSVSGTFGTEAFF.

This clone was counted a single time. The V gene is TRBV5-1, the J gene TRBJ1-1; maybe TRBD1 (5 bases). In germline, CDR1 is SGHRS, CDR2 YFSETQ. The CDR3 runs 14 residues. V was clipped by 9 bases and J by 1 base, with 16 bases between them. The CDR3 here is CATRGAVGNTEAFF. The CDR3 DNA sequence: TGCGCCACCAGAGGGGCAGTGGGGAACACTGAAGCTTTCTTT. Filled out from reference TRBV5-1 and TRBJ1-1, the complete variable domain reads KAGVTQTPRYLIKTRGQQVTLSCSPISGHRSVSWYQQTPGQGLQFLFEYFSETQRNKGNFPGRFSGRQFSNSRSEMNVSTLELGDSALYLCATRGAVGNTEAFFGQGTRLTVV.

This clone was seen only once. The chain has TRBV5-6 and TRBJ2-2; possibly TRBD2 for D (5 bases). CDR3 length: 15 residues. CDR1 and CDR2 (germline): SGHDT, YYEEEE. The ends were cut back, 5 bases at V and 6 bases at J, with 17 bases in the middle. The CDR3 protein is CASRQDSTSAGELFF. CDR3 nucleotides: TGTGCCAGCAGGCAGGACTCGACGTCGGCCGGGGAGCTGTTTTTT.

This sequence joins TRBV11-2 and TRBJ2-6; no clear D. CDR3 length: 15 residues. The germline V gene encodes CDR1 SGHAT and CDR2 FQNNGV. V lost 4 bases and J lost 0, with 7 bases in between. In nucleotides, the CDR3 is TGTGCCAGCAGCTCCGGGCGCTCTGGGGCCAACGTCCTGACTTTC. Residues: CASSSGRSGANVLTF. Using reference TRBV11-2 and TRBJ2-6 for the parts outside the CDR3, the full variable domain is EAGVAQSPRYKIIEKRQSVAFWCNPISGHATLYWYQQILGQGPKLLIQFQNNGVVDDSQLPKDRFSAERLKGVDSTLKIQPAKLEDSAVYLCASSSGRSGANVLTFGAGSRLTVL.

V usage is TRBV28 and J usage is TRBJ2-7, with 12 positions matching TRBD2. V lost 8 bases to trimming and J lost 3 bases; unmatched junction nucleotides: 11. The length of the CDR3 is 16 residues. In germline, CDR1 is MDHEN, CDR2 SYDVKM. The CDR3 reads CASLPAGTSGFYEQYF. The CDR3 DNA reads TGTGCCAGCCTTCCTGCCGGGACTAGCGGGTTCTACGAGCAGTACTTC.

The rearrangement links TRBV28 to TRBJ1-2; D remains ambiguous. V was clipped by 4 bases and J by 4 bases, with 16 bases between them. The CDR3 length is 15 residues. Germline CDR1 reads MDHEN; CDR2 reads SYDVKM. In DNA, the CDR3 is TGTGCCAGCAGTTCCCCGATAGGGAACGGCTATGGCTACACCTTC. Translating it yields CASSSPIGNGYGYTF.

This chain joins TRBV5-1 and TRBJ2-1, with 7 nucleotides matching TRBD2. CDR1 is SGHRS and CDR2 is YFSETQ in the germline V gene. This CDR3 contains 14 residues. With V trimmed by 7 bases and J by 6 bases, 10 bases remained unmatched. CDR3 nucleotides: TGCGCCAGCGTCCGGGACTACCTCTCCAATGAGCAGTTCTTC. Amino acids: CASVRDYLSNEQFF.

The chain recombines TRBV6-1 with TRBJ2-2, with 8 bases lining up with TRBD2. CDR1 is MNHNS, CDR2 SASEGT, per germline. The CDR3 covers 16 residues. Germline trimming cut 1 base from V and 3 bases from J; bases unmatched to any gene: 4. CDR3 sequence: CASSEEGGRYTGELFF. As DNA, the CDR3 is TGTGCCAGCAGTGAAGAAGGCGGGAGGTACACCGGGGAGCTGTTTTTT.

J is TRBJ2-1 and V is TRBV5-1, with TRBD2 matching over 10 bases. Unmatched junction bases numbered 10, after V lost 0 bases and J lost 7 bases. Germline assignment: CDR1 SGHRS and CDR2 YFSETQ. This CDR3 contains 17 residues. CDR3 amino acids: CASSLAGASGSSNEQFF. The CDR3 region has the DNA TGCGCCAGCAGCTTGGCAGGTGCTAGCGGGAGTTCGAATGAGCAGTTCTTC.

This clone has just one count. The genes are TRBV15 and TRBJ2-7, with a possible D match to TRBD1 (5 bases). CDR1 is LNHNV, CDR2 YYDKDF, per germline (reference sequence). V was pared by 4 bases and J by 3 bases, with 7 bases between. CDR3 size: 12 residues. CDR3 amino acids: CATSTDSYEQYF. Here the CDR3 DNA reads TGTGCCACCAGCACAGACAGCTACGAGCAGTACTTC.

The genes are TRBV5-1 and TRBJ2-5, with D possibly TRBD1 on 6 matching bases. Trimming pared 2 bases from V and 5 bases from J, leaving 10 bases between. CDR3 length equals 13 residues. Germline V gives CDR1 SGHRS, CDR2 YFSETQ. The chain's CDR3 is CASSFTGLETQYF. The CDR3, as DNA: TGCGCCAGCAGCTTTACAGGGTTGGAGACCCAGTACTTC.

The CDR3 DNA is TGTGCCAGCAGCGGGACAGGGGGTAGTTCTGGGGCCAACGTCCTGACTTTC. Translating it yields CASSGTGGSSGANVLTF. The chain uses TRBV5-4 and TRBJ2-6; 11 bases fit TRBD1. J was trimmed by 1 base and V by 4 bases; bases with no gene match: 4. CDR1 and CDR2 (germline): SGHNT, YYREEE (reference sequence). This CDR3 is built from 17 residues.

The rearrangement joins TRBV6-6 to TRBJ2-2, with TRBD2 matching over 8 bases. The CDR3 is 15 amino acids. V trimming: 6 bases; J trimming: 6 bases; junction bases outside the gene matches: 9. Germline CDR1 is MNHNY and CDR2 is SVGAGI (reference sequence). The CDR3 reads CASSSGLGGPGELFF. In nucleotides, the CDR3 is TGTGCCAGCAGCTCGGGACTAGGGGGACCCGGGGAGCTGTTTTTT.

This clone has a handful of counts. The chain has TRBV7-9 and TRBJ2-2, with D unclear. The CDR3 runs 15 residues. Germline CDR1 is SEHNR and CDR2 is FQNEAQ (reference sequence). The V gene lost 3 bases and the J gene lost 1 base, with 9 bases spanning the gap. The CDR3 DNA reads as TGTGCCAGCAGCTTTCACTCGGTGAACACCGGGGAGCTGTTTTTT. It specifies CASSFHSVNTGELFF.

The V call is TRBV6-5, the J call TRBJ1-6; D is ambiguous. The V end was cut by 0 bases, the J end by 10 bases, with 16 bases between. The germline CDR1 and CDR2 sequences are MNHEY and SVGAGI. The CDR3 has 16 residues. CDR3 region: CASSYSDPPFDSPLHF. The CDR3 nucleotides are TGTGCCAGCAGTTACTCGGATCCCCCCTTCGACTCACCCCTCCACTTT.

This clone occurred once. The chain combines TRBV6-5 with TRBJ1-1; TRBD1 matches 7 bases. The junction had 2 bases not matched to a gene; V was cut back by 0 bases and J by 4 bases. Per germline, CDR1 MNHEY and CDR2 SVGAGI. CDR3 length: 14 amino acids. CDR3 sequence reads: CASSYSRQGTEAFF. In DNA, the CDR3 is TGTGCCAGCAGTTACTCGAGACAGGGCACTGAAGCTTTCTTT.

This clone was counted ten times or more. This chain connects TRBV9 to TRBJ1-2; tentatively, D is TRBD1 (5 bases). Trimming shortened V by 3 bases and J by 6 bases, and 21 bases separated the two germline ends. In germline, CDR1 is SGDLS, CDR2 YYNGEE. The CDR3 totals 16 residues. Here the CDR3 DNA reads TGTGCCAGCAGCGACAACAGGAGTCCCGGAGGGGATGGCTACACCTTC. Its protein is CASSDNRSPGGDGYTF.

The V gene is TRBV5-1, the J gene TRBJ1-2, with TRBD1 matching over 7 bases. The ends lost 3 bases at V and 5 bases at J; junction bases unmatched: 4. Germline V gene sequence: CDR1 SGHRS, CDR2 YFSETQ. This CDR3 has 13 residues. The CDR3 DNA reads as TGCGCCAGCAGCTGGACAGGCGATTATGGCTACACCTTC. This codes for CASSWTGDYGYTF.

The chain links TRBV7-2 to TRBJ1-1; weak D call: TRBD1 (6 bases). Germline V gene lookup returns CDR1 SGHTA and CDR2 FQGNSA. The CDR3 is 14 residues long. Trimming left V 7 bases short and J 0 bases short, with 12 bases between. CDR3 bases: TGTGCCAGCACCCCTCGGGGGCTGAACACTGAAGCTTTCTTT. This gives the protein CASTPRGLNTEAFF.

The chain couples TRBV5-1 to TRBJ2-3; D gene ambiguous. The germline V and J ends were trimmed by 0 bases and 2 bases, with 7 bases remaining between them. From germline, CDR1 is SGHRS and CDR2 YFSETQ. The CDR3 length is 14 residues. CDR3 residues: CASSLGTYTDTQYF. In DNA form, the CDR3 reads TGCGCCAGCAGCTTGGGCACCTACACAGATACGCAGTATTTT.

This chain connects TRBV5-1 to TRBJ2-1; D is possibly TRBD1 (5 bases). V lost 0 bases and J 3 bases, leaving 7 bases between the germline ends. This CDR3 has 14 amino acids. CDR1 is SGHRS, CDR2 YFSETQ, per germline. The CDR3, as DNA: TGCGCCAGCAGCTTGGCAGACAGCTACAATGAGCAGTTCTTC. It encodes CASSLADSYNEQFF.

This chain joins TRBV27 and TRBJ2-7; D unclear. Germline CDR1 and CDR2: MNHEY and SMNVEV (reference sequence). V lost 2 bases and J 6 bases, leaving 14 bases between the germline ends. CDR3 length: 14 residues. The CDR3: CASSLQNPMTEQYF. The CDR3, as DNA: TGTGCCAGCAGTTTACAAAACCCCATGACCGAGCAGTACTTC.

The genes are TRBV19 and TRBJ1-1; 8 bases line up with TRBD1. Germline V CDR1 and CDR2: LNHDA, SQIVND (reference sequence). The CDR3 sequence is 14 residues long. Trimming took 8 bases from V and 5 from J; bases not matched to a gene: 10. The CDR3 spells CASLLRTGKTEAFF. CDR3 coding DNA: TGTGCCAGTTTACTTAGGACAGGGAAGACTGAAGCTTTCTTT.

In DNA form, the CDR3 reads TGTGCCAGCAGCTTCAGTTCAGGTTTTGGTGGAAACACCATATATTTT. Its translation: CASSFSSGFGGNTIYF. The chain recombines TRBV11-3 with TRBJ1-3, with D hard to call. V lost 3 bases to trimming and J lost 3 bases, with 15 bases between them. Germline CDR1 SGHNT, CDR2 YENEEA. The CDR3 is made up of 16 amino acids.

This chain joins TRBV4-1 and TRBJ1-5; D is ambiguous. Trimming removed 0 bases from V and 5 bases from J, with 5 bases in between. Germline V gene sequence: CDR1 MGHRA, CDR2 YSYEKL. The CDR3 is 13 amino acids. CDR3 region: CASSQDLDQPQHF. The CDR3 coding sequence is TGCGCCAGCAGCCAAGATCTTGATCAGCCCCAGCATTTT.

This chain joins TRBV19 and TRBJ2-7, with 7 bases lining up with TRBD2. The CDR3 is 15 residues long. V shed 1 base and J 6 bases; nucleotides not matched to a gene: 9. Per the germline V gene, CDR1 is LNHDA and CDR2 is SQIVND (reference sequence). The CDR3 DNA reads TGTGCCAGTAGTATAGGGGAGGCAGGGAGGGGCGAGCAGTACTTC. Amino acid sequence: CASSIGEAGRGEQYF.

The V call is TRBV7-9, the J call TRBJ2-1, with 8 positions matching TRBD1. This CDR3 region has 15 residues. Trimming took 4 bases from V and 7 from J; bases not matched to a gene: 9. Germline V lookup: CDR1 SEHNR, CDR2 FQNEAQ (reference sequence). The CDR3 region has the DNA TGTGCCAGCAGCTCTCATCAGGGGGCAGGAAATGAGCAGTTCTTC. Encoded protein: CASSSHQGAGNEQFF.